Shown below are 13 T cell receptor beta chains from a single sample sequenced in a study of T cell repertoires in cytomegalovirus infection. TCRdb recomputed calls from the reads with MiXCR, one row per CDR3 protein. Found here are just under 500,000 distinct CDR3 sequences, around 30% of them singletons; the top ten hold under 20%. These receptors are not linked to any known antigen. The sequenced sample was cultured PBMCs, obtained from culture after CMV antigen stimulation. Source of these receptors: a human donor in good health (CMV status not recorded). Some clones in this sample may be carry-over from other donors' samples.

The V and J genes are TRBV12-3 or TRBV12-4 and TRBJ1-2; TRBD1 agrees at 8 bases. The CDR3 totals 15 residues. V shed 6 bases, J shed 5 bases, and the junction held 11 bases outside the gene matches. CDR3 in DNA: TGTGCCAGCAGCCGCACCGGACAGGGAATGTATGGCTACACCTTC. Translated, it gives CASSRTGQGMYGYTF.

This chain links TRBV3-1 with TRBJ2-1; tentatively, D is TRBD2 (5 bases). Germline V gene sequence: CDR1 LGHDT, CDR2 YNNKEL (reference sequence). The CDR3 spans 18 residues. V lost 1 base and J lost 0, with 16 bases in between. CDR3 protein: CASSQVSRDGSSYNEQFF. The CDR3 DNA reads TGTGCCAGCAGCCAAGTATCGAGGGATGGGAGCTCCTACAATGAGCAGTTCTTC.

The rearrangement joins TRBV12-3 or TRBV12-4 to TRBJ2-1; 10 bases align to TRBD2. Trimming took 3 bases from V and 7 from J; bases not matched to a gene: 12. This CDR3 is 17 amino acids long. This CDR3 reads CASSFSGASGRFNEQFF. CDR3 nucleotide sequence: TGTGCCAGCAGTTTCTCCGGGGCTAGCGGGAGATTTAATGAGCAGTTCTTC.

V gene TRBV11-2 combines with J gene TRBJ2-7, with D perhaps matching TRBD1 (6 bases). Trimming stripped 5 bases from V and 2 bases from J, with 19 bases between. Germline CDR1 reads SGHAT; CDR2 reads FQNNGV. The length of the CDR3 is 16 residues. CDR3 sequence reads: CASSLLEAGTPYEQYV. In DNA form, the CDR3 reads TGTGCCAGCAGCCTACTTGAGGCAGGGACACCCTACGAGCAGTACGTC.

This clonotype was picked up a small number of times. J is TRBJ2-7 and V is TRBV6-2 or TRBV6-3; 9 bases are a match to TRBD2. There are 14 residues in the CDR3. From germline, CDR1 is MNHEY and CDR2 SVGEGT. Trimming took 7 bases from V and 3 from J; bases not matched to a gene: 7. The CDR3 loop is CASIHGREGYEQYF. The CDR3 nucleotides read TGTGCCAGCATCCATGGGCGGGAGGGCTACGAGCAGTACTTC.

In this sample, this clonotype turned up a few times. The V and J genes are TRBV7-9 and TRBJ2-3; TRBD1 might be the D (6 bases). Germline V CDR1 and CDR2: SEHNR, FQNEAQ (reference sequence). The V and J ends lost 5 bases and 0 bases respectively, with 12 bases between them. The CDR3 is 15 amino acids. The CDR3 coding sequence is TGTGCCAGCAGCATTGGACAGTCTAGCACAGATACGCAGTATTTT. Its protein product is CASSIGQSSTDTQYF.

This clonotype occurred a few times. CDR3 loop: CASSLDGLALEQYV. In DNA form, the CDR3 reads TGCGCCAGCAGCTTGGATGGGTTGGCCCTCGAGCAGTACGTC. The chain recombines TRBV5-1 with TRBJ2-7; D is unresolved. Trimming cost V 0 bases and J 6 bases, with 13 bases left between them. In germline, CDR1 is SGHRS, CDR2 YFSETQ. This CDR3 has 14 residues.

The chain couples TRBV7-9 to TRBJ1-1; no reliable D call. This CDR3 contains 16 residues. V was cut by 5 bases and J by 0 bases, with 16 bases left in between. Germline V CDR1 and CDR2: SEHNR, FQNEAQ (reference sequence). The DNA of the CDR3 is TGTGCCAGCAGCCAACCAGGAAGTCCTATGAACACTGAAGCTTTCTTT. It specifies CASSQPGSPMNTEAFF.

The J gene is TRBJ2-1, the V gene TRBV18, with 8 bases lining up with TRBD1. V lost 2 bases and J lost 5; bases outside the gene matches: 5. CDR3 length: 15 amino acids. Germline V gives CDR1 KGHSH, CDR2 LQKENI. The CDR3, as DNA: TGTGCCAGCTCACCAAGCAGGGGGCCTCACAATGAGCAGTTCTTC. Its protein product is CASSPSRGPHNEQFF.

V is TRBV5-1 and J is TRBJ1-1, with 7 bases fitting TRBD1. CDR1 and CDR2 from the germline V gene are SGHRS and YFSETQ. J lost 4 bases, V lost 0 bases, and 6 bases had no gene match. The CDR3 sequence is 15 residues long. The DNA of the CDR3 is TGCGCCAGCAGCTTGGAGTCCCCAGGGGGCACTGAAGCTTTCTTT. This codes for CASSLESPGGTEAFF.

The sample holds a few counts of this clonotype. V and J are TRBV19 and TRBJ1-2; D is uncertain. The CDR3 extends over 13 amino acids. Germline V lookup: CDR1 LNHDA, CDR2 SQIVND (reference sequence). With 4 bases removed from V and 7 bases from J, the gap between germline ends came to 13 bases. The CDR3 spells CASSSGLRRGYTF. In DNA, the CDR3 is TGTGCCAGTAGTAGCGGATTGCGTCGTGGCTACACCTTC.

About this clonotype itself: The final CDR3 position lacks the conserved phenylalanine or tryptophan, pointing to a likely read error. The DNA is left out, because the CDR3 cannot be placed on it with certainty; the CDR3 is given as TCRdb lists it. The chain carries TRBV7-2 and TRBJ2-3; no DNA check was done on the table's D call, TRBD2. The CDR3 sequence runs 14 residues, both termini included. Germline V gene sequence: CDR1 SGHTA, CDR2 FQGNSA. The CDR3 is CASSLRLAGGPETL.

The CDR3 DNA is TGTGCCAGTCGACGGGGGGGCGGCACTGAAGCTTTCTTT. Translation: CASRRGGGTEAFF. The chain carries TRBV6-2 or TRBV6-3 and TRBJ1-1; TRBD1 is a possible D gene (6 bases). CDR1 is MNHEY and CDR2 is SVGEGT in the germline V gene. Trimming cost V 9 bases and J 4 bases, with 15 bases left between them. This CDR3 has 13 amino acids.